A selection of T cell receptor beta chains follows, all from one sample in a study of blood T cell repertoires in COVID-19. Repertoires were generated with immunoSEQ multiplex PCR, while TCRdb's copy carries only in-frame clones and drops some. The sample lists 310,000 or so clones; around nine tenths were seen once. The specimen sequenced was peripheral blood. The receptors derive from a woman in her thirties with COVID-19, enrolled during active disease. Both conserved end residues are part of each CDR3. A D gene is named only where the DNA matches it firmly. Clone size is not always given. Where it is, it says once, few, many or a class for expanded clones.

cdr3_length,d_call,j_call,clone_size,v_call,cdr3_nt,cdr3_aa
15,.,TRBJ2-2,few,TRBV12-1,TGTGCCAGCAGCATTGAAGCTAGTTTTAGCGGGGAGCTGTTTTTT,CASSIEASFSGELFF
13,TRBD1,TRBJ1-5,.,TRBV6-5,TGTGCCAGCACTCAGGGGGCAGGTCAGCCCCAGCATTTT,CASTQGAGQPQHF
14,TRBD1,TRBJ1-2,few,TRBV30,TGTGCCTGGAGTACAAACAGGGGGCATCGTGGCTACACCTTC,CAWSTNRGHRGYTF
13,.,TRBJ1-2,.,TRBV30,TGTGCCTGGAGTGAGCAGGGGAACTATGGCTACACCTTC,CAWSEQGNYGYTF
15,.,TRBJ2-7,.,TRBV28,TGTGCCAGCAGTTTCGGTCAGGGGCATCGCTACGAGCAGTACTTC,CASSFGQGHRYEQYF
16,.,TRBJ2-2,.,TRBV15,TGTGCCACCAGCAGACGAGGTAGCGGTAATATCGGGGAGCTGTTTTTT,CATSRRGSGNIGELFF
15,.,TRBJ1-5,.,TRBV2,TGTGCCAGCAGCCTCGGACAGATTAGCAATCAGCCCCAGCATTTT,CASSLGQISNQPQHF
14,.,TRBJ2-1,.,TRBV10-1,TGCGCCAGCAGTGAGTCGAAACGGTACAATGAGCAGTTCTTC,CASSESKRYNEQFF
15,TRBD1,TRBJ1-2,many,TRBV24-1,TGTGCCACCAGTGACCCCGGTGAGGGGGCGGACGGCTACACCTTC,CATSDPGEGADGYTF
14,.,TRBJ2-3,.,TRBV5-1,TGCGCCAGCAGTACCGGGACTGTCACAGATACGCAGTATTTT,CASSTGTVTDTQYF
14,.,TRBJ2-7,.,TRBV7-9,TGTGCCAGCAGCTTAGAAGCCAGGGGCGACGAGCAGTACTTC,CASSLEARGDEQYF
14,TRBD2,TRBJ2-3,.,TRBV7-3,TGTGCCAGCAGCTTAGACGGGAGGCAAGATACGCAGTATTTT,CASSLDGRQDTQYF
16,TRBD2,TRBJ2-1,.,TRBV5-4,TGTGCCAGCAGCTTGAAGCGACTAGCGGGGGGGAATGAGCAGTTCTTC,CASSLKRLAGGNEQFF
15,.,TRBJ2-1,.,TRBV21-1,TGTGCCAGCAGCAAAGGTGCAGGGGTCTACAATGAGCAGTTCTTC,CASSKGAGVYNEQFF
15,.,TRBJ1-4,.,TRBV27,TGTGCCAGCAGCCCCCCAGGGGACATAGTAGAAAAACTGTTTTTT,CASSPPGDIVEKLFF
15,.,TRBJ1-4,.,TRBV19,TGTGCCAGTAGTAAGGGGCGCGACACGCAGGAAAAACTGTTTTTT,CASSKGRDTQEKLFF
16,TRBD1,TRBJ2-1,.,TRBV5-6,TGTGCCAGCAGCTTGGCTGGGACAGGGCTAGGCGATGAGCAGTTCTTC,CASSLAGTGLGDEQFF
16,TRBD2,TRBJ2-1,.,TRBV27,TGTGCCAGCAGTTTTTCTAGCGGAAGCTCCTACAATGAGCAGTTCTTC,CASSFSSGSSYNEQFF
15,TRBD1,TRBJ1-2,.,TRBV11-3,TGTGCCAGCAGCTTAAGGCCAGGGGGTAACTATGGCTACACCTTC,CASSLRPGGNYGYTF
13,.,TRBJ2-5,.,TRBV19,TGTGCCAGTAGGGGACTCCACCAAGAGACCCAGTACTTC,CASRGLHQETQYF
13,TRBD2,TRBJ2-5,.,TRBV30,TGTGCCTGGAGTGCCCGAAACGGGGGGGCCCAGTACTTC,CAWSARNGGAQYF
15,TRBD2,TRBJ2-1,.,TRBV5-1,TGCGCCAGCTCTTCCGGGACTAGCGCCTACAATGAGCAGTTCTTC,CASSSGTSAYNEQFF